The T cell receptor (beta chain) under discussion was sequenced for a study of T cell responses to AZD1222 COVID-19 vaccine. General study results and limits: Baseline seropositivity characterized only six AZD1222 recipients.

Clones were read by immunoSEQ multiplex PCR, and TCRdb kept only the in-frame ones, dropping some. The sample holds under 70,000 clones; 79% are singletons and the top ten take over 20%. V lost 5 bases, J lost 6 bases, and 4 bases stayed unmatched. Germline-derived CDR1 and CDR2 are SNHLY and FYNNEI. This CDR3 is 14 amino acids long. A word on this clone: Its antigen is undetermined.

This chain connects TRBV2 to TRBJ2-2; 9 nucleotides line up with TRBD1. The source material was peripheral blood, sampled on day 0 of MenACWY control vaccination. The clonotype was recovered from an adult in good health. The chain's CDR3 is CASSFTGGSGELFF. The CDR3 nucleotides are TGTGCCAGCAGTTTCACAGGGGGCTCCGGGGAGCTGTTTTTT.